These T cell receptor beta chains were read from a single sample in a study of blood T cell repertoires in COVID-19. Profiled with immunoSEQ multiplex PCR; TCRdb holds only in-frame clones, not every one. The table has 180,000 or so clones, about four fifths seen once. The sequenced sample was PBMCs or T cells enriched from blood (not recorded which). These receptors all come from a man aged 50 to 60 who had recovered from COVID-19. Both conserved end residues are trimmed from each CDR3.

TRBV24-1,TRBJ2-3,ATGRGNTDTQY
TRBV7-3,TRBJ2-6,ASSLMGSSGANVLT
TRBV27,TRBJ2-5,ASSLRGQETQY
TRBV3-1/TRBV3-2,TRBJ2-1,ASSRILSGGSYNEQF
TRBV3-1/TRBV3-2,TRBJ1-5,ASSQGQGRIGQPQH
TRBV7-3,TRBJ2-2,ASTQGGMGAGELF
TRBV19,TRBJ2-7,ASSIPGQGNYEQY
TRBV13,TRBJ1-2,ASSFYSGGEYGYT
TRBV6-5,TRBJ1-5,ASRHRDLGNQPQH
TRBV5-8,TRBJ2-7,ASSLGLASEQY
TRBV29-1,TRBJ1-4,SVVVQGQGI
TRBV11-2,TRBJ1-5,ASSQGGAGNQPQH
TRBV28,TRBJ2-1,ASSFLASGSAYNEQF
TRBV30,TRBJ2-5,AWSTGINYGQETQY
TRBV5-1,TRBJ1-6,ASSLSGISYNSPLH
TRBV27,TRBJ1-1,ASSGDRGGTEAF
TRBV7-2,TRBJ1-2,ASSKSYQDRGGGYT
TRBV5-1,TRBJ1-4,ASSPGTGGRDEKLF
TRBV12-5,TRBJ2-1,ASGLEREGHNEQF
TRBV11-2,TRBJ2-2,ASSSTLGSPTGELF
TRBV3-1/TRBV3-2,TRBJ2-7,ASSHRDREGGPQY
TRBV2,TRBJ1-2,ASSGTGYGYT